Included here is one TCR beta chain sequence, with context. Its antigen is as yet unknown. Replicate sorted-subset PCRs were loaded with around 220 ng DNA, approximately 31,000 T cell genomes. TCRdb's table, derived via immunoSEQ multiplex PCR, lists solely in-frame clones and lacks some. Of 2 million or so clones listed, approximately 95% were seen once; the top ten hold roughly 1%. The naive CD8 fraction comprised CD45RO-negative cells positively selected for CCR7 and excluded terminally differentiated effector memory CD45RA+ cells. The donors were all Caucasian adults (living in Nashville, Tennessee). The ends were cut back, 6 bases at V and 3 bases at J, with 20 bases in the middle. The CDR3 is 16 residues long. In germline, CDR1 is SEHNR, CDR2 FQNEAQ (reference sequence). The data derive from a study of shared clonotypes between healthy human individuals. At the level of the study: The study used three CD4 naive, three CD4 memory, two CD8 naive and one CD8 memory plate per donor.

Study-wide findings and caveats: Clonotypes shared by all four donors outscored non-shared clonotypes in generation probability.

J is TRBJ1-2 and V is TRBV7-9; the D is unclear. The source is a man younger than 35 in good health. Source material: naive CD8+ T cells sorted from blood. The CDR3 here is CASSPGSRGEDYGYTF. CDR3 nucleotide sequence: TGTGCCAGCAGTCCGGGCTCCCGCGGAGAGGACTATGGCTACACCTTC.